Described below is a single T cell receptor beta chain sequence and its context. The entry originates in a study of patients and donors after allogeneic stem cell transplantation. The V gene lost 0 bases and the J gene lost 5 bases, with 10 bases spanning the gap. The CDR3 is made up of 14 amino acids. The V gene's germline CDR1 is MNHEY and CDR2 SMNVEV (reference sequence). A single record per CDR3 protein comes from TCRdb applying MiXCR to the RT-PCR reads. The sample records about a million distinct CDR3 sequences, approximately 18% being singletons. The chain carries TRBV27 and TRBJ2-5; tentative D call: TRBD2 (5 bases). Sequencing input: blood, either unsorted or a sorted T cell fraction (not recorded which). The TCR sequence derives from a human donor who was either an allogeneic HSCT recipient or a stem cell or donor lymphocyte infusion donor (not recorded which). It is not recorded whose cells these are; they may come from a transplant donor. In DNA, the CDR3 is TGTGCCAGCAGTTTATCCGGGGAGAGGGAGACCCAGTACTTC. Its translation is CASSLSGERETQYF.